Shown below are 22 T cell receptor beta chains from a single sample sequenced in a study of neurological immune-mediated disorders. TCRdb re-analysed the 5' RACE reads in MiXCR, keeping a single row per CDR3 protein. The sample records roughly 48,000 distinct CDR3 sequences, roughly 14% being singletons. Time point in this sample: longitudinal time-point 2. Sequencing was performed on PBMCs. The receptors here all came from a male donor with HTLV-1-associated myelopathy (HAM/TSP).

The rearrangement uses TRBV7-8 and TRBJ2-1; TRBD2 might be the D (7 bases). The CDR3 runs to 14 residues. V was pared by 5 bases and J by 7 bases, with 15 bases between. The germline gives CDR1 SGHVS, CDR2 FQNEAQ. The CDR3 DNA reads TGTGCCAGCAGCAAAGGGGCGGGGGCTAATGAGCAGTTCTTC. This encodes CASSKGAGANEQFF.

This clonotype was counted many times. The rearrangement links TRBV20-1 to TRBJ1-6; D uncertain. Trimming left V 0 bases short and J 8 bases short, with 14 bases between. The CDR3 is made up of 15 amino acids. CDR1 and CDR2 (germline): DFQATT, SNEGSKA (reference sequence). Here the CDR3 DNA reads TGCAGTGCTAGAGATGGCAGATTCTCGGATTCACCCCTCCACTTT. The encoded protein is CSARDGRFSDSPLHF.

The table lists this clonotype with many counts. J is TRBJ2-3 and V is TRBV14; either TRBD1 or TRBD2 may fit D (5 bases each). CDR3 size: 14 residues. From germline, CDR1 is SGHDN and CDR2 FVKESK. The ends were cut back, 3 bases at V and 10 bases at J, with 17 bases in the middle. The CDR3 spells CASSQVAGALAQYF. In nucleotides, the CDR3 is TGTGCCAGCAGCCAGGTCGCCGGGGCGCTGGCGCAGTATTTT.

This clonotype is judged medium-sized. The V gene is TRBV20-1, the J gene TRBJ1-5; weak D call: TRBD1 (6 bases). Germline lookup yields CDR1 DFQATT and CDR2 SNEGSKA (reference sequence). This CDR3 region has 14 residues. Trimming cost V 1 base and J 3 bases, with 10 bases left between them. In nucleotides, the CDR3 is TGCAGTGCTAGAGTGGGACATCTCAATCAGCCCCAGCATTTT. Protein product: CSARVGHLNQPQHF.

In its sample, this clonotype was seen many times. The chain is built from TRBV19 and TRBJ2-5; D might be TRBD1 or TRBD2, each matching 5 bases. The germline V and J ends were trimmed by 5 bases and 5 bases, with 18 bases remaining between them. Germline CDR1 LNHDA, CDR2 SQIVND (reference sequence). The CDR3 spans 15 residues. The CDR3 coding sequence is TGTGCCAGTAGTGCGTCGATCCTGAGGGGCGAGACCCAGTACTTC. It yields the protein CASSASILRGETQYF.

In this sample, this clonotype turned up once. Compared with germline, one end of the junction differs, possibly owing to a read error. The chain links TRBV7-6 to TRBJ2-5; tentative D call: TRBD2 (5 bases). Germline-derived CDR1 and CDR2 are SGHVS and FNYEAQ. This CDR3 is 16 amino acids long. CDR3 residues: CASSLAGEVLRETRYF. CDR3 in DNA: TGTGCCAGCAGCTTAGCCGGGGAAGTTCTTCGAGAGACCCGGTACTTC. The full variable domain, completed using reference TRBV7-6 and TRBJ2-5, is GAGVSQSPRYKVTKRGQDVALRCDPISGHVSLYWYRQALGQGPEFLTYFNYEAQQDKSGLPNDRFSAERPEGSISTLTIQRTEQRDSAMYRCASSLAGEVLRETRYFGPGTRLLVL.

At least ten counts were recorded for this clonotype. CDR3 protein: CASSQVSQEQFF. Here the CDR3 DNA reads TGCGCCAGCAGCCAAGTCTCACAGGAGCAGTTCTTC. The J gene is TRBJ2-1, the V gene TRBV4-3; no clear D gene. CDR1 is LGHNA, CDR2 YSLEER, per germline. Trimming removed 1 base from V and 10 bases from J, with 8 bases in between. The CDR3 has 12 residues.

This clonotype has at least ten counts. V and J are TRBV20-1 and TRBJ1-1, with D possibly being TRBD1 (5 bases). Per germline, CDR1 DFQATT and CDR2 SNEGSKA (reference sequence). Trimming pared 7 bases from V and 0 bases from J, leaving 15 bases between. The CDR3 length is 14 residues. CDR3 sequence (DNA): TGCAGTGTCGGGAGGGGTTCGCTGAACACTGAAGCTTTCTTT. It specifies CSVGRGSLNTEAFF.

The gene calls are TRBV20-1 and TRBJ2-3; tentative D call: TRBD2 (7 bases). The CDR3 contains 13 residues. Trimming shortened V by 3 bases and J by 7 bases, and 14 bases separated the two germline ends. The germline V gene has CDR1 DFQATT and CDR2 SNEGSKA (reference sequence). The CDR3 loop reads CSASQAGTNTQYF. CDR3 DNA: TGCAGTGCTAGCCAAGCGGGGACAAATACGCAGTATTTT.

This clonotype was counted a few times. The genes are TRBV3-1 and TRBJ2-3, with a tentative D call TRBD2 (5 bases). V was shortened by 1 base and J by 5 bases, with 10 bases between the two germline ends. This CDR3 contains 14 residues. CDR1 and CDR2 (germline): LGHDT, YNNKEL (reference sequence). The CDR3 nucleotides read TGTGCCAGCAGCCAAGGATTAGAGGGAGATACGCAGTATTTT. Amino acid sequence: CASSQGLEGDTQYF.

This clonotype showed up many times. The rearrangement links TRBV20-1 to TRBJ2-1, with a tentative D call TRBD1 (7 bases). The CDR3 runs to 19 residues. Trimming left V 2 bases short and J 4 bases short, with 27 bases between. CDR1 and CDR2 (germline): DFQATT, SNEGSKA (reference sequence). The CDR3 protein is CSARSRVDMNRGLYNEQFF. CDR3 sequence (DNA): TGCAGTGCTAGAAGTAGGGTGGACATGAACAGGGGACTGTACAATGAGCAGTTCTTC.

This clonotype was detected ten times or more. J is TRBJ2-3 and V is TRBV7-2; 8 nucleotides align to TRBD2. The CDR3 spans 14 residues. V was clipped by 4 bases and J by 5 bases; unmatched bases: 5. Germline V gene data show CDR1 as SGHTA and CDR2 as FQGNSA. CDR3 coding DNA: TGTGCCAGCAGCTCCGGGGGGGCGAAAGATACGCAGTATTTT. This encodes CASSSGGAKDTQYF.

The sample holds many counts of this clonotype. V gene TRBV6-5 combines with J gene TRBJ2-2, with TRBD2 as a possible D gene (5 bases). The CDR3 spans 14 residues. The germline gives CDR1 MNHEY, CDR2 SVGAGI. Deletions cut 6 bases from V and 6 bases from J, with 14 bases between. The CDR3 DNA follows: TGTGCCAGCAGATCGACTCCCGGGGCCGGGGAGCTGTTTTTT. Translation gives CASRSTPGAGELFF.

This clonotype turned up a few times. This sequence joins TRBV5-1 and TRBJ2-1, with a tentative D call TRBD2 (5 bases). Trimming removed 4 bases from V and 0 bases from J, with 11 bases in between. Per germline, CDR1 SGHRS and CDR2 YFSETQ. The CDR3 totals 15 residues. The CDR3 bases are TGCGCCAGCAGCACGGACTTACTCTCCTACAATGAGCAGTTCTTC. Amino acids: CASSTDLLSYNEQFF.

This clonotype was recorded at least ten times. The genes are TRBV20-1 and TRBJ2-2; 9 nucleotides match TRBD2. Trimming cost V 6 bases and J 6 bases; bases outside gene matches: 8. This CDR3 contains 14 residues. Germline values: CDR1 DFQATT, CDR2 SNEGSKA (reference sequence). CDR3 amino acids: CSAQAGGQSGELFF. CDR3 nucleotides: TGCAGTGCACAAGCGGGGGGCCAGTCCGGGGAGCTGTTTTTT.

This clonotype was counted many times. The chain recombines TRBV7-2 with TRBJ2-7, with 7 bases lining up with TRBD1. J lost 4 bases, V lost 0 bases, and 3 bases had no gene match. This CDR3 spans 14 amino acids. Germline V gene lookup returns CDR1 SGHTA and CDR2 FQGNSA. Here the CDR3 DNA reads TGTGCCAGCAGCTTAGCGGGACAGAGATACGAGCAGTACTTC. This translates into CASSLAGQRYEQYF.

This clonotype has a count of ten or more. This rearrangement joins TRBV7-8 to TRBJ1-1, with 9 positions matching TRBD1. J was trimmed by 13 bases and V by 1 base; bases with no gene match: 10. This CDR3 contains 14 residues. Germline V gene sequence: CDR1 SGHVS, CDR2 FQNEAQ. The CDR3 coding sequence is TGTGCCAGCAGCTTAGTGCTACAGGGGGCGGAGGGTTTCTTT. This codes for CASSLVLQGAEGFF.

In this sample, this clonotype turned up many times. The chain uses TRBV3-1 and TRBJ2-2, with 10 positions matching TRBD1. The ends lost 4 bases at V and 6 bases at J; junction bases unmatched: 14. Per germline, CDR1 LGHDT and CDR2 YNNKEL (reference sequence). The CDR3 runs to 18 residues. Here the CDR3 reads CASSRPSRGTGVAGELFF. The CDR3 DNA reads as TGTGCCAGCAGCCGTCCATCGCGAGGGACAGGGGTCGCCGGGGAGCTGTTTTTT. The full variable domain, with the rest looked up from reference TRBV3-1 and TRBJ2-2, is DTAVSQTPKYLVTQMGNDKSIKCEQNLGHDTMYWYKQDSKKFLKIMFSYNNKELIINETVPNRFSPKSPDKAHLNLHINSLELGDSAVYFCASSRPSRGTGVAGELFFGEGSRLTVL.

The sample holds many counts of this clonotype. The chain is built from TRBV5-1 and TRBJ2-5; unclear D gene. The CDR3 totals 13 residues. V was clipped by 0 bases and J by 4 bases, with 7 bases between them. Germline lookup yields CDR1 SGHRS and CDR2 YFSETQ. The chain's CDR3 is CASSLDLTETQYF. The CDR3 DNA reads TGCGCCAGCAGCTTGGACCTTACAGAGACCCAGTACTTC.

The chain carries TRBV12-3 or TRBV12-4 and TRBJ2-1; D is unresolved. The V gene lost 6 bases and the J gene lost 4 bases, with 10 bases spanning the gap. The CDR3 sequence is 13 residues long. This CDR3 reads CASSRDGYNEQFF. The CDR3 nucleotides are TGTGCCAGCAGCCGCGACGGATACAATGAGCAGTTCTTC.

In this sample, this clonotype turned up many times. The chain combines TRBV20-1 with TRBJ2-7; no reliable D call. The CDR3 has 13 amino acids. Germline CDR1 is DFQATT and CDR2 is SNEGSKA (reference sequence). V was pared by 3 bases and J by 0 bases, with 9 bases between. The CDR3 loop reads CSASGSNSYEQYF. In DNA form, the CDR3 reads TGCAGTGCTAGCGGGTCCAACTCCTACGAGCAGTACTTC.

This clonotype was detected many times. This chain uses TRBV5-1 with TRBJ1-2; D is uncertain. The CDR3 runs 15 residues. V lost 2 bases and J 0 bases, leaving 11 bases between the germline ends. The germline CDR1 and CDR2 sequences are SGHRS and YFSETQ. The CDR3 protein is CASSFMVGSNYGYTF. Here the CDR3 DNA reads TGCGCCAGCAGCTTCATGGTAGGCTCTAACTATGGCTACACCTTC.